This T cell receptor beta chain was captured in a study of spatial heterogeneity in lung cancer. Study results and limitations: One measure, the expanded intratumoral alpha and beta TCR count, tracked tumor mutation counts.

Time point denoted: sample taken at primary tumor resection. TCRs were sequenced from unsorted whole RNA of tumor, nontumor lung or PBMC. Every TCR cDNA molecule carried a tag that served as a unique molecular identifier. TCRdb analysed the 5' RACE reads with MiXCR anew, one entry per CDR3 protein. The sample includes several thousand distinct CDR3 sequences, about an eighth of them seen just once. This clonotype was counted a few times. The antigen is undetermined. At one end the junction does not follow the germline gene, possibly because of a read error. The sequenced sample was lung tumor tissue, obtained at surgery. This sequence was found in a female donor with early-stage non-small cell lung cancer.

CDR3 sequence reads: CASSLGAGGPTEPFF. The CDR3 coding sequence is TGTGCCAGCAGCTTGGGAGCGGGGGGGCCGACTGAGCCGTTCTTC. The rearrangement uses TRBV11-2 and TRBJ2-1; 10 bases align to TRBD2. Germline CDR1 and CDR2: SGHAT and FQNNGV. The CDR3 sequence is 15 residues long.